The sequence of this T cell receptor beta chain was determined in a study of shared clonotypes between healthy human individuals. The assay was immunoSEQ multiplex PCR, and TCRdb's table has in-frame clones only and misses some. The table records about half a million clones, 79% of them present only once. The source is a woman aged 40-49 years in good health. Some clones in this sample may be carry-over from other donors' samples. Material: PBMCs.

This chain's CDR3 is CSVQREWGPNPFF. The CDR3 bases are TGCAGCGTTCAAAGAGAATGGGGCCCTAACCCCTTCTTC. The gene calls are TRBV29-1 and TRBJ2-1; maybe TRBD1 (5 bases). The CDR3 has 13 amino acids. V lost 5 bases and J lost 16, with 24 bases in between. CDR1 is SQVTM and CDR2 is ANQGSEA in the germline V gene.